The source of this T cell receptor beta chain is a study of OX40 agonist ivuxolimab in advanced cancers. In the study overall: Patients received ivuxolimab, an intravenous treatment, every 2 weeks at 0.01 to 10 mg/kg. Patients were roughly 87% male with ages roughly 23 to 85, mean around 61.

The protocol was immunoSEQ multiplex PCR, while the TCRdb copy is restricted to in-frame clones and leaves out a portion. Altogether nearly 80,000 clones are present, approximately 84% being singletons, with the ten largest covering 25%. Of note for this clone: Its antigen is unidentified.

The CDR3 runs to 15 residues. Germline-derived CDR1 and CDR2 are LNHDA and SQIVND (reference sequence). V lost 4 bases to trimming and J lost 0 bases, with 11 bases between them. General observations from the study: With doses of 0.1 to 3.0 mg/kg, CD4+ and CD8+ blood T cells had undergone clonal expansion by week 6. Antigens targeted by the expanded peripheral T cells were not determined.

This sequence originates from an adult with an advanced solid tumor such as melanoma, head and neck, liver or kidney cancer. Specimen: CD4+ or CD8+ T cells sorted from blood, collected in a trial of the OX40 agonist ivuxolimab. The J gene is TRBJ2-3, the V gene TRBV19; no clear D gene. This CDR3 is CASSTRVSSTDTQYF. The CDR3 DNA follows: TGTGCCAGTAGTACCCGAGTCTCTAGCACAGATACGCAGTATTTT.